Presented here are 8 T cell receptor beta chains from one specimen sequenced in a study of CD8 T cells in ankylosing spondylitis (dated by TCRdb to the late 2010s). The library was prepared using 5' RACE. Sequencing took place on an Illumina HiSeq 2500. TCRdb reworked the public reads: Q25 trimming with fastp, MiXCR clone assembly, productive beta chains retained. Each CDR3 protein appears once, grouped with its most common genes and DNA. The sample table contains approximately 140,000 distinct CDR3 sequences; only one count was recorded for more than 7% of them. Under 7.5% of the sample is taken by the ten largest. The sequenced material came from synovial fluid, either unsorted or a sorted T cell fraction (not recorded which). These receptors all come from a male donor with ankylosing spondylitis.

This clonotype was seen repeatedly, ten times or more. The chain recombines TRBV20-1 with TRBJ1-2, with a possible D match to TRBD1 (6 bases). V was cut by 5 bases and J by 4 bases, with 14 bases left in between. CDR3 length: 13 amino acids. CDR1 and CDR2 from the germline V gene are DFQATT and SNEGSKA (reference sequence). CDR3 region: CSAHSGVAYGYTF. DNA for the CDR3: TGCAGTGCTCATTCAGGGGTTGCCTATGGCTACACCTTC.

This clonotype was detected ten times or more. This chain joins TRBV7-9 and TRBJ2-1; 8 nucleotides match TRBD2. V trimming: 0 bases; J trimming: 6 bases; junction bases outside the gene matches: 1. Germline V gene sequence: CDR1 SEHNR, CDR2 FQNEAQ (reference sequence). The CDR3 has 14 residues. This CDR3 is CASSLAGTSNEQFF. The DNA of the CDR3 is TGTGCCAGCAGCTTAGCGGGGACTAGCAATGAGCAGTTCTTC.

This clonotype was detected a few times. This rearrangement joins TRBV7-3 to TRBJ2-1; 10 bases map to TRBD1. The V gene's germline CDR1 is SGHTA and CDR2 FQGTGA. The trim removed 4 bases at V and 4 bases at J, leaving 10 bases unmatched. CDR3 length: 17 amino acids. The CDR3 DNA reads TGTGCCAGCAGCTCCTCCGGGACAGGGGCCTGGTACAATGAGCAGTTCTTC. This encodes CASSSSGTGAWYNEQFF.

The chain uses TRBV20-1 and TRBJ1-2; a possible D gene is TRBD1 (5 bases). The germline gives CDR1 DFQATT, CDR2 SNEGSKA (reference sequence). V was cut by 0 bases and J by 8 bases, with 13 bases left in between. The CDR3 is 13 amino acids. The CDR3: CSAREAGSRGYTF. The CDR3 DNA reads TGCAGTGCTAGAGAGGCAGGGTCTCGCGGCTACACCTTC.

This clonotype was counted at least ten times. The rearrangement links TRBV7-2 to TRBJ2-7; unclear D gene. The CDR3 runs 13 residues. V lost 2 bases and J 12 bases, leaving 17 bases between the germline ends. Germline V lookup: CDR1 SGHTA, CDR2 FQGNSA. CDR3 sequence: CASSLLTEATRYF. The CDR3 coding sequence is TGTGCCAGCAGCTTACTAACCGAGGCTACACGGTACTTC.

There are many counts of this clonotype. The chain combines TRBV20-1 with TRBJ1-2, with D possibly matching TRBD1 (6 bases). Germline CDR1 and CDR2: DFQATT and SNEGSKA (reference sequence). V lost 3 bases, J lost 0 bases, and 14 bases lay in between. The CDR3 is made up of 15 amino acids. CDR3 region: CSASGGLVTNYGYTF. In nucleotides, the CDR3 is TGCAGTGCTAGTGGGGGGCTTGTGACTAACTATGGCTACACCTTC.

This clonotype was observed many times. Because the CDR3's place on the DNA is in doubt, the DNA is left out and the CDR3 is given as listed by TCRdb. V and J are TRBV20-1 and TRBJ2-3; TRBD2, the D gene given by the table, was not confirmed from the DNA. The germline V gene has CDR1 DFQATT and CDR2 SNEGSKA (reference sequence). The CDR3 totals 14 residues, both ends included. The CDR3 loop reads CSVLRAIPRDTQYF.

This clonotype was picked up a small number of times. V and J are TRBV19 and TRBJ2-1; possibly TRBD1 or TRBD2 for D (5 bases each). Germline V CDR1 and CDR2: LNHDA, SQIVND (reference sequence). V lost 8 bases to trimming and J lost 1 base, with 21 bases between them. This CDR3 contains 17 residues. The CDR3 DNA sequence: TGTGCCAGTTCTATCCCTGGGGGATGGCCGTCCTACAATGAGCAGTTCTTC. It encodes CASSIPGGWPSYNEQFF.